What follows is one TCR beta chain and its context. Its antigen is not identified. This CDR3 comprises 14 residues. With 2 bases removed from V and 4 bases from J, the gap between germline ends came to 13 bases. The V gene's germline CDR1 is SGHDT and CDR2 YYEEEE. The data were obtained in a study of TIL therapy for anti-PD-1-resistant metastatic lung cancer. The time point was: pre-treatment sample, taken before nivolumab and TIL therapy. The study, taken as a whole, reports: TIL clonotype persistence in blood showed no apparent association with response.

The immunoSEQ assay was v3. Libraries were sequenced to 2 million to 2.5 million read pairs (survey) or roughly 4.5-6 million (deep). The data were produced by immunoSEQ multiplex PCR, yet TCRdb's version contains in-frame clones alone and is incomplete. The table includes tens of thousands of clones, just over 85% detected once. This chain joins TRBV5-6 and TRBJ2-7; D call uncertain. The sequenced sample was blood, obtained at baseline. The sequence derives from a person between 25 and 79 years old with non-small cell lung cancer. The CDR3, as DNA: TGTGCCAGCAGCTTTCGGCAGTACACGTACGAGCAGTACTTC. It specifies CASSFRQYTYEQYF.